These 32 T cell receptor beta chains came from one sample sequenced in a study of cytomegalovirus exposure and HLA in healthy donors. PCR used 60 Vbeta primers and 13 Jbeta primers. Profiling relied on immunoSEQ multiplex PCR, and the TCRdb table lists in-frame clones only, not all of them. The table has about 180,000 clones, 75% to 85% seen once. Sequencing was performed on PBMCs. The source of these receptors is a woman in her 30s in good health and CMV-seronegative.

J is TRBJ2-5 and V is TRBV11-2; TRBD2 matches at 7 bases. Germline V CDR1 and CDR2: SGHAT, FQNNGV. J lost 5 bases, V lost 5 bases, and 11 bases had no gene match. There are 15 residues in the CDR3. In nucleotides, the CDR3 is TGTGCCAGCAGCGAAGCGGGGAGGGCCCTGGAGACCCAGTACTTC. Amino acids: CASSEAGRALETQYF.

V is TRBV5-1 and J is TRBJ2-1; D unclear. Germline V gene lookup returns CDR1 SGHRS and CDR2 YFSETQ. V gave up 4 bases and J gave up 0 bases, with 17 bases separating them. This CDR3 contains 17 residues. CDR3 DNA sequence: TGCGCCAGCAGCGACCTCGTTGGAGAGAGCTCCTACAATGAGCAGTTCTTC. Its protein is CASSDLVGESSYNEQFF.

The chain uses TRBV6-5 and TRBJ1-5; the D is unclear. Deletions cut 0 bases from V and 0 bases from J, with 6 bases between. Germline loops: CDR1 MNHEY, CDR2 SVGAGI. This CDR3 contains 15 residues. For the CDR3, the DNA is TGTGCCAGCAGTTACTCGAGGTATAGCAATCAGCCCCAGCATTTT. Encoded protein: CASSYSRYSNQPQHF.

The genes are TRBV15 and TRBJ2-1; TRBD1 agrees at 8 bases. The CDR3 is 13 residues long. V trimming: 4 bases; J trimming: 6 bases; junction bases outside the gene matches: 2. Germline V gene lookup returns CDR1 LNHNV and CDR2 YYDKDF (reference sequence). The CDR3 reads CATSTDRGNEQFF. CDR3 in DNA: TGTGCCACCAGCACAGACAGGGGCAATGAGCAGTTCTTC.

The chain links TRBV7-2 to TRBJ2-3; 8 bases align to TRBD2. The CDR3 consists of 15 residues. V lost 5 bases to trimming and J lost 4 bases; unmatched junction nucleotides: 8. The germline CDR1 and CDR2 sequences are SGHTA and FQGNSA. In DNA form, the CDR3 reads TGTGCCAGCAGCGAAACCGGGACTAGAGCAGATACGCAGTATTTT. Translated, it gives CASSETGTRADTQYF.

The chain is built from TRBV7-6 and TRBJ2-5; 10 bases are a match to TRBD1. J was trimmed by 5 bases and V by 4 bases; bases with no gene match: 7. Germline V lookup: CDR1 SGHVS, CDR2 FNYEAQ. This CDR3 comprises 15 residues. This CDR3 is CASSSRRGQGETQYF. CDR3 nucleotides: TGTGCCAGCAGCTCACGCCGGGGACAGGGGGAGACCCAGTACTTC.

The chain links TRBV7-2 to TRBJ2-1; 9 positions agree with TRBD2. V lost 1 base to trimming and J lost 9 bases; unmatched junction nucleotides: 7. The V gene's germline CDR1 is SGHTA and CDR2 FQGNSA. The CDR3 covers 15 residues. The CDR3 loop is CASSLGVGGGGEQFF. The CDR3 coding sequence is TGTGCCAGCAGCTTAGGAGTCGGCGGGGGGGGTGAGCAGTTCTTC.

The V and J genes are TRBV27 and TRBJ1-6, with 9 bases aligning to TRBD1. CDR3 length equals 16 residues. Per the germline V gene, CDR1 is MNHEY and CDR2 is SMNVEV (reference sequence). Trimming took 1 base from V and 10 from J; bases not matched to a gene: 8. CDR3 in amino acids: CASSLFIGTGSSPLHF. Here the CDR3 DNA reads TGTGCCAGCAGTTTATTCATAGGGACAGGGAGCTCACCCCTCCACTTT.

The genes are TRBV19 and TRBJ2-7; TRBD1 aligns across 10 bases. This CDR3 has 15 amino acids. The trim removed 5 bases at V and 5 bases at J, leaving 9 bases unmatched. CDR1 and CDR2 (germline): LNHDA, SQIVND (reference sequence). Here the CDR3 DNA reads TGTGCCAGTAGTGGACGGACAGGGGGGTTCCACGAGCAGTACTTC. This encodes CASSGRTGGFHEQYF.

The chain joins TRBV6-7 to TRBJ2-7; TRBD2 might be the D (5 bases). TRBV6-7 is known as an ORF, though its function is uncertain. Trimming took 2 bases from V and 4 from J, leaving 18 bases between them. This CDR3 comprises 16 residues. Here the CDR3 DNA reads TGTGCCAGCAGTTACAGGTCCCGACGATGGGAGTACGAGCAGTACTTC. Protein product: CASSYRSRRWEYEQYF.

This clone has only a few counts. This CDR3 is CASSTDSNTGELFF. The CDR3 DNA sequence: TGTGCCAGCAGCACTGATTCGAACACCGGGGAGCTGTTTTTT. The chain has TRBV28 and TRBJ2-2; D is uncertain. The CDR3 length is 14 residues. V lost 6 bases, J lost 0 bases, and 8 bases lay in between. Germline V CDR1 and CDR2: MDHEN, SYDVKM.

The chain carries TRBV15 and TRBJ2-4; 7 bases agree with TRBD1. The J segment lost 5 bases and the V segment lost 0 bases, leaving 7 bases of the junction unmatched. The CDR3 covers 16 residues. From germline, CDR1 is LNHNV and CDR2 YYDKDF (reference sequence). The CDR3 sequence: CATSRDYDRAENIQYF. The CDR3 DNA is TGTGCCACCAGCAGAGATTACGACAGGGCCGAAAACATTCAGTACTTC. Using reference TRBV15 and TRBJ2-4 for the parts outside the CDR3, the full variable domain is DAMVIQNPRYQVTQFGKPVTLSCSQTLNHNVMYWYQQKSSQAPKLLFHYYDKDFNNEADTPDNFQSRRPNTSFCFLDIRSPGLGDTAMYLCATSRDYDRAENIQYFGAGTRLSVL.

The sample holds one count of this clone. The chain employs TRBV2 and TRBJ2-7, with 10 bases fitting TRBD2. V lost 1 base, J lost 6 bases, and 9 bases stayed unmatched. CDR1 is SNHLY, CDR2 FYNNEI, per germline. The CDR3 runs to 16 residues. The CDR3 DNA sequence: TGTGCCAGCAGTGAAGGGGCTAGCGGGGGTTGGGGCGAGCAGTACTTC. Residues: CASSEGASGGWGEQYF.

This clone was seen more than once but under ten times. CDR3 sequence (DNA): TGTGCCAGCAAAACCGGGACAGGGAACACTGAAGCTTTCTTT. This translates into CASKTGTGNTEAFF. The rearrangement links TRBV19 to TRBJ1-1; 8 bases fit TRBD1. The germline gives CDR1 LNHDA, CDR2 SQIVND (reference sequence). The CDR3 covers 14 residues. V shed 9 bases and J 1 base; nucleotides not matched to a gene: 7.

Concerning this clone itself: The same CDR3 arises from other DNA sequences in this sample as well. The chain carries TRBV7-9 and TRBJ2-5; no clear D. CDR3 length: 11 amino acids. The V end was cut by 5 bases, the J end by 2 bases, with 3 bases between. Germline CDR1 and CDR2: SEHNR and FQNEAQ (reference sequence). CDR3 sequence: CASSPQETQYF. The CDR3 region has the DNA TGTGCCAGCAGCCCGCAAGAGACCCAGTACTTC. Drawing the rest from reference TRBV7-9 and TRBJ2-5, the complete variable domain is DTGVSQNPRHKITKRGQNVTFRCDPISEHNRLYWYRQTLGQGPEFLTYFQNEAQLEKSRLLSDRFSAERPKGSFSTLEIQRTEQGDSAMYLCASSPQETQYFGPGTRLLVL.

Notes on this clone: Other DNA sequences in the sample encode the same CDR3. This rearrangement joins TRBV4-1 to TRBJ1-2; D is possibly TRBD1 (6 bases). Trimming removed 5 bases from V and 3 bases from J, with 16 bases in between. CDR3 length equals 15 residues. Germline loops: CDR1 MGHRA, CDR2 YSYEKL. CDR3 in amino acids: CASSYFAGTHYGYTF. CDR3 DNA: TGCGCCAGCAGCTACTTCGCCGGGACACACTATGGCTACACCTTC.

V usage is TRBV4-3 and J usage is TRBJ2-5, with D hard to call. The CDR3 length is 16 residues. The germline gives CDR1 LGHNA, CDR2 YSLEER. The V and J ends lost 1 base and 2 bases respectively, with 14 bases between them. The CDR3, as DNA: TGCGCCAGCAGCCAAGGCAGCCTAGAGAGGCAAGAGACCCAGTACTTC. Residues: CASSQGSLERQETQYF.

The V and J genes are TRBV28 and TRBJ2-7; 7 nucleotides line up with TRBD1. V shed 6 bases and J 3 bases; nucleotides not matched to a gene: 29. Germline CDR1 MDHEN, CDR2 SYDVKM. There are 21 residues in the CDR3. The CDR3 reads CASRWEQGPRPSPLRHYEQYF. CDR3 DNA: TGTGCCAGCAGGTGGGAACAGGGGCCCCGACCATCCCCACTACGCCACTACGAGCAGTACTTC.

In its sample, this clone was seen a few times. V is TRBV4-1 and J is TRBJ2-7, with D possibly being TRBD1 (5 bases). The CDR3 is 15 residues long. The germline gives CDR1 MGHRA, CDR2 YSYEKL. V was pared by 1 base and J by 0 bases, with 10 bases between. The CDR3 loop is CASSQGTTNSYEQYF. The CDR3 coding sequence is TGCGCCAGCAGCCAAGGGACAACGAACTCCTACGAGCAGTACTTC.

The chain uses TRBV9 and TRBJ1-1, with a weak D call TRBD1 (5 bases). This CDR3 is built from 15 residues. CDR1 is SGDLS and CDR2 is YYNGEE in the germline V gene. The V and J ends lost 4 bases and 3 bases respectively, with 16 bases between them. CDR3: CASSFGGSSDTEAFF. In DNA form, the CDR3 reads TGTGCCAGCAGCTTCGGGGGGTCGAGTGACACTGAAGCTTTCTTT.

The sample holds a few counts of this clone. The chain joins TRBV28 to TRBJ1-2, with D tentatively TRBD1 (6 bases). Germline V gene lookup returns CDR1 MDHEN and CDR2 SYDVKM. The length of the CDR3 is 13 residues. Trimming shortened V by 6 bases and J by 8 bases, and 16 bases separated the two germline ends. CDR3 loop: CASRKQGIEGYTF. In DNA, the CDR3 is TGTGCCAGCAGGAAACAGGGTATTGAGGGCTACACCTTC.

The gene calls are TRBV28 and TRBJ1-2, with D possibly being TRBD1 (5 bases). Germline V gives CDR1 MDHEN, CDR2 SYDVKM. The CDR3 consists of 15 residues. V gave up 1 base and J gave up 3 bases, with 12 bases separating them. Written as DNA, the CDR3 is TGTGCCAGCAGTTTATTGGTCAGGGCCTACTATGGCTACACCTTC. Translated, it gives CASSLLVRAYYGYTF.

The J gene is TRBJ2-1, the V gene TRBV15; D is undetermined. CDR3 length equals 15 residues. Trimming stripped 0 bases from V and 4 bases from J, with 10 bases between. CDR1 is LNHNV and CDR2 is YYDKDF in the germline V gene (reference sequence). CDR3 loop: CATSRDNGEYNEQFF. The CDR3 coding sequence is TGTGCCACCAGCAGAGATAACGGAGAATACAATGAGCAGTTCTTC.

This clone was observed a single time. The chain has TRBV10-1 and TRBJ2-2, with TRBD1 identical over 10 bases. The ends lost 6 bases at V and 5 bases at J; junction bases unmatched: 3. The CDR3 totals 14 residues. Looked up from germline, CDR1 is WNHNN and CDR2 is SYGVQD (reference sequence). DNA for the CDR3: TGCGCCAGCAGGCCGGGACAGGGGACCGGGGAGCTGTTTTTT. Translating it yields CASRPGQGTGELFF.

The chain recombines TRBV14 with TRBJ2-2, with 12 bases identical to TRBD1. V was pared by 4 bases and J by 7 bases, with 10 bases of the junction left unmatched. CDR3 size: 17 residues. From germline, CDR1 is SGHDN and CDR2 FVKESK. In DNA form, the CDR3 reads TGTGCCAGCAGCCGATTCCGGGACAGGGGGCTGGGCGGGGAGCTGTTTTTT. Its translation is CASSRFRDRGLGGELFF.

V and J are TRBV6-5 and TRBJ2-7, with D possibly TRBD1 on 6 matching bases. This CDR3 comprises 13 residues. V was clipped by 6 bases and J by 2 bases, with 11 bases between them. Germline-derived CDR1 and CDR2 are MNHEY and SVGAGI. As DNA, the CDR3 is TGTGCCAGCAGGTCCCGGGACACCTACGAGCAGTACTTC. Its translation is CASRSRDTYEQYF.

V is TRBV6-5 and J is TRBJ1-6; no clear D gene. CDR1 and CDR2 (germline): MNHEY, SVGAGI. The CDR3 extends over 15 amino acids. V was pared by 5 bases and J by 6 bases, with 14 bases between. The CDR3 spells CASSPGSWVNSPLHF. The DNA of the CDR3 is TGTGCCAGCAGTCCGGGATCGTGGGTTAATTCACCCCTCCACTTT.

About this clone: Within the sample, other DNA sequences also encode this same CDR3. This sequence joins TRBV7-2 and TRBJ2-3; D ambiguous. There are 13 residues in the CDR3. The germline CDR1 and CDR2 sequences are SGHTA and FQGNSA. Trimming stripped 0 bases from V and 2 bases from J, with 3 bases between. The CDR3 DNA follows: TGTGCCAGCAGCTTAGCCTACACAGATACGCAGTATTTT. Its translation: CASSLAYTDTQYF.

The chain joins TRBV7-6 to TRBJ2-5; 8 bases line up with TRBD1. This CDR3 spans 14 amino acids. Looked up from germline, CDR1 is SGHVS and CDR2 is FNYEAQ. Trimming cost V 5 bases and J 5 bases; bases outside gene matches: 7. CDR3 nucleotide sequence: TGTGCCAGCAGCCCAACAGGGGGTGGGGAGACCCAGTACTTC. It specifies CASSPTGGGETQYF.

The chain links TRBV7-2 to TRBJ2-1; D is possibly TRBD2 (6 bases). Per the germline V gene, CDR1 is SGHTA and CDR2 is FQGNSA. This CDR3 has 14 residues. Trimming removed 3 bases from V and 4 bases from J, with 10 bases in between. The CDR3 here is CASSFGTHYNEQFF. The CDR3 coding sequence is TGTGCCAGCAGCTTCGGGACTCATTACAATGAGCAGTTCTTC.

This chain uses TRBV7-8 with TRBJ1-1, with TRBD1 matching 7 bases. The length of the CDR3 is 16 residues. Germline CDR1 reads SGHVS; CDR2 reads FQNEAQ. V lost 4 bases to trimming and J lost 7 bases; unmatched junction nucleotides: 15. The CDR3 sequence is CASSSSTGTVPHEAFF. CDR3 sequence (DNA): TGTGCCAGCAGCTCGTCTACCGGGACAGTACCCCATGAAGCTTTCTTT.

V and J are TRBV7-8 and TRBJ2-1; 10 nucleotides line up with TRBD1. The CDR3 contains 15 residues. Per germline, CDR1 SGHVS and CDR2 FQNEAQ. The V and J ends lost 4 bases and 2 bases, in that order; junction bases with no gene match: 2. CDR3 sequence reads: CASSWTGGTYNEQFF. CDR3 sequence (DNA): TGTGCCAGCAGCTGGACAGGGGGAACCTACAATGAGCAGTTCTTC. The complete variable domain, with remaining parts taken from reference TRBV7-8 and TRBJ2-1, reads GAGVSQSPRYKVAKRGQDVALRCDPISGHVSLFWYQQALGQGPEFLTYFQNEAQLDKSGLPSDRFFAERPEGSVSTLKIQRTQQEDSAVYLCASSWTGGTYNEQFFGPGTRLTVL.